A single sample is the source of the 22 T cell receptor beta chains below, sequenced in a study of blood T cells in healthy people across ages. Then a second PCR, running roughly 7 to 11 cycles, was carried out with a sample-barcoded 5' primer and a J-beta primer mix. TCRdb reanalysed the 5' RACE reads using MiXCR and keeps one entry per CDR3 protein. The data contain 1.5 million to 2 million distinct CDR3 sequences, about two fifths of them singletons. The sample was blood. The receptors shown here come from a human donor in good health.

The chain couples TRBV4-3 to TRBJ2-7; unclear D gene. CDR3 length: 16 residues. Germline CDR1 reads LGHNA; CDR2 reads YSLEER. The V gene lost 0 bases and the J gene lost 0 bases, with 12 bases spanning the gap. CDR3 protein: CASSQDRFLSSYEQYF. In DNA, the CDR3 is TGCGCCAGCAGCCAAGACCGATTTCTAAGCTCCTACGAGCAGTACTTC.

This clonotype was recorded once. This chain uses TRBV6-5 with TRBJ2-7; D gene unclear. The V gene's germline CDR1 is MNHEY and CDR2 SVGAGI. V lost 6 bases to trimming and J lost 3 bases, with 21 bases between them. There are 16 residues in the CDR3. The CDR3 loop reads CASSSYPVLTYYEQYF. CDR3 coding DNA: TGTGCCAGCAGCTCCTACCCGGTGTTGACTTACTACGAGCAGTACTTC.

A few counts support this clonotype. V gene TRBV20-1 combines with J gene TRBJ2-5; 8 bases are a match to TRBD2. From germline, CDR1 is DFQATT and CDR2 SNEGSKA (reference sequence). V shed 2 bases, J shed 2 bases, and the junction held 4 bases outside the gene matches. The CDR3 is 14 amino acids. The CDR3 sequence is CSARKAGGQETQYF. The CDR3 nucleotides read TGCAGTGCTAGAAAGGCGGGGGGACAAGAGACCCAGTACTTC.

The rearrangement uses TRBV20-1 and TRBJ1-2; 12 positions match TRBD1. The CDR3 extends over 13 amino acids. CDR1 is DFQATT, CDR2 SNEGSKA, per germline (reference sequence). The J segment lost 7 bases and the V segment lost 6 bases, leaving 6 bases of the junction unmatched. Here the CDR3 reads CSATGQGAGGYTF. The CDR3 DNA reads as TGCAGTGCAACGGGACAGGGGGCAGGTGGCTACACCTTC.

The chain is built from TRBV4-1 and TRBJ2-5; weak D call: TRBD1 (6 bases). The closer fit of TRBJ2-7 to the DNA end suggests the J call may be wrong. The CDR3 has 15 residues. Germline V CDR1 and CDR2: MGHRA, YSYEKL. The CDR3 reads CASSPLGAGAYEQYF. The CDR3 DNA reads TGCGCCAGCAGCCCATTAGGGGCAGGGGCCTACGAGCAGTACTTC.

The CDR3 spells CASSFRQESSYNSPLHF. The CDR3 DNA reads TGTGCCAGCAGTTTCCGACAGGAAAGCTCCTATAATTCACCCCTCCACTTT. The chain employs TRBV6-6 and TRBJ1-6; TRBD1 is a possible D gene (6 bases). The V gene's germline CDR1 is MNHNY and CDR2 SVGAGI (reference sequence). Trimming stripped 4 bases from V and 0 bases from J, with 13 bases between. This CDR3 comprises 17 residues.

This clonotype was seen a single time. This chain joins TRBV10-3 and TRBJ2-3; D may be TRBD2 (6 bases). Germline values: CDR1 ENHRY, CDR2 SYGVKD. The CDR3 covers 15 residues. Trimming took off 4 bases at V and 5 bases at J, with 16 bases between the two ends. The CDR3 coding sequence is TGTGCCATCAGTGTCCTGGAGGGGTTCGAAGATACGCAGTATTTT. Translation gives CAISVLEGFEDTQYF.

As for this clonotype: Compared with germline, one end of the junction differs, possibly owing to a read error. This CDR3 reads CASSLGVSQNERFF. CDR3 DNA sequence: TGTGCCAGCAGCTTAGGGGTTAGCCAGAATGAGCGGTTCTTC. The gene calls are TRBV7-2 and TRBJ2-1; D gene ambiguous. Germline values: CDR1 SGHTA, CDR2 FQGNSA. The CDR3 loop spans 14 amino acids.

This rearrangement joins TRBV6-6 to TRBJ1-2, with D hard to call. The CDR3 length is 16 residues. V was shortened by 2 bases and J by 4 bases, with 17 bases between the two germline ends. Germline V gene data show CDR1 as MNHNY and CDR2 as SVGAGI (reference sequence). The DNA for the CDR3 is TGTGCCAGCAGTTACCAAGGATTCGAGGGCCCCTATGGCTACACCTTC. Protein: CASSYQGFEGPYGYTF.

This clonotype was observed a few times. This rearrangement joins TRBV6-6 to TRBJ2-5, with 7 bases aligning to TRBD2. The CDR3 contains 14 residues. Germline CDR1 is MNHNY and CDR2 is SVGAGI (reference sequence). The V segment lost 0 bases and the J segment 5 bases; nucleotides outside the gene matches: 3. CDR3 residues: CASSYSEGGETQYF. The CDR3 bases are TGTGCCAGCAGTTACTCGGAGGGAGGGGAGACCCAGTACTTC.

This clonotype was recorded at least ten times. The V call is TRBV28, the J call TRBJ2-7; 10 nucleotides line up with TRBD1. J gave up 7 bases and V 6 bases, and 3 bases lay outside the gene matches. This CDR3 is built from 12 residues. Germline CDR1 reads MDHEN; CDR2 reads SYDVKM. CDR3 amino acids: CASSWDRGEQYF. Here the CDR3 DNA reads TGTGCCAGCAGCTGGGACAGGGGTGAGCAGTACTTC.

This clonotype was counted between two and nine times. This chain links TRBV28 with TRBJ2-7; 9 nucleotides align to TRBD1. This CDR3 region has 14 residues. Germline V gene sequence: CDR1 MDHEN, CDR2 SYDVKM. The V gene end was trimmed by 10 bases and the J gene end by 4 bases; junction bases not matched to a gene: 11. CDR3 region: CATSTGGFSYEQYF. In DNA form, the CDR3 reads TGTGCCACTTCGACAGGGGGGTTCTCTTACGAGCAGTACTTC.

Only one count was recorded for this clonotype. The J gene is TRBJ2-1, the V gene TRBV20-1; tentative D call: TRBD1 (5 bases). The CDR3 is 16 amino acids. Looked up from germline, CDR1 is DFQATT and CDR2 is SNEGSKA (reference sequence). V was trimmed by 6 bases and J by 8 bases, leaving 26 bases between them. The CDR3 is CSAEVGRARSMDEQFF. Written as DNA, the CDR3 is TGCAGTGCCGAGGTCGGCAGGGCCAGGTCAATGGATGAGCAGTTCTTC.

A remark on this clonotype: The junction does not match germline at one end; this may be a read error. This rearrangement joins TRBV10-3 to TRBJ1-2; TRBD1 matches at 7 bases. In germline, CDR1 is ENHRY, CDR2 SYGVKD. The CDR3 has 15 residues. The CDR3 sequence is CAIRPGQEVNYDYTF. CDR3 in DNA: TGTGCCATCAGACCAGGACAGGAAGTTAACTATGACTACACCTTC.

The chain combines TRBV4-3 with TRBJ1-5; D remains ambiguous. The germline V gene encodes CDR1 LGHNA and CDR2 YSLEER. Trimming shortened V by 4 bases and J by 0 bases, and 13 bases separated the two germline ends. The CDR3 runs to 16 residues. The CDR3 DNA sequence: TGCGCCAGCAGCCCGGCTCGGACCTATAGCAATCAGCCCCAGCATTTT. Translating it yields CASSPARTYSNQPQHF.

As concerns this clonotype: Compared with germline, one end of the junction differs, possibly owing to a read error. The V and J genes are TRBV6-5 and TRBJ1-1; tentative D call: TRBD1 (5 bases). Germline values: CDR1 MNHEY, CDR2 SVGAGI. The CDR3 is made up of 12 amino acids. The CDR3 sequence: CTSSYGAGEAFF. Written as DNA, the CDR3 is TGTACCAGCAGTTACGGGGCAGGGGAAGCTTTCTTT.

V usage is TRBV12-3 or TRBV12-4 and J usage is TRBJ1-4; D gene ambiguous. The CDR3 is made up of 12 amino acids. V lost 6 bases and J lost 5, with 7 bases in between. CDR3 residues: CASSWTNEKLFF. CDR3 in DNA: TGTGCCAGCAGCTGGACGAATGAAAAACTGTTTTTT.

To note about this clonotype: The junction and the germline gene differ at one end; a read error may be behind it. This sequence joins TRBV29-1 and TRBJ1-2; D not certain. The germline V gene encodes CDR1 SQVTM and CDR2 ANQGSEA. The CDR3 is 11 amino acids. CDR3 protein: CSVSDGYGHTF. DNA of the CDR3: TGCAGCGTTTCGGACGGCTATGGCCACACCTTC.

This chain connects TRBV6-6 to TRBJ1-2; TRBD1 aligns across 8 bases. This CDR3 contains 15 residues. Germline V lookup: CDR1 MNHNY, CDR2 SVGAGI (reference sequence). The V and J ends lost 6 bases and 5 bases, in that order; junction bases with no gene match: 11. CDR3 protein: CASSPRTGSMYGYTF. The CDR3 coding sequence is TGTGCCAGCAGCCCTAGGACAGGGAGCATGTATGGCTACACCTTC.

This clonotype was observed a few times. The chain links TRBV9 to TRBJ2-4, with unresolved D. The J call may be wrong; the DNA end is better matched by TRBJ2-7. CDR1 is SGDLS and CDR2 is YYNGEE in the germline V gene. The CDR3 has 13 amino acids. In DNA form, the CDR3 reads TGTGCCAGCAGCGTATCGTTCAACTACGAGCAGTACTTC. It encodes CASSVSFNYEQYF.

This clonotype has a single count. The gene calls are TRBV20-1 and TRBJ1-1, with D perhaps matching TRBD1 (6 bases). Between the trimmed V and J ends, which lost 3 bases and 3 bases, there was a span of 8 bases. Germline V CDR1 and CDR2: DFQATT, SNEGSKA (reference sequence). There are 12 residues in the CDR3. The CDR3 DNA reads as TGCAGTGCTAGCAGGGGTTACACTGAAGCTTTCTTT. As protein: CSASRGYTEAFF.

This clonotype was counted once. CDR3 coding DNA: TGTGCCAGCAGCCCCTCACTCGGCACAGGGGGCAGACAGCCCCAGCATTTT. Protein: CASSPSLGTGGRQPQHF. This chain links TRBV5-5 with TRBJ1-5, with 9 bases identical to TRBD1. V shed 4 bases and J 7 bases; nucleotides not matched to a gene: 15. From germline, CDR1 is SGHKS and CDR2 YYEKEE (reference sequence). The CDR3 loop spans 17 amino acids.